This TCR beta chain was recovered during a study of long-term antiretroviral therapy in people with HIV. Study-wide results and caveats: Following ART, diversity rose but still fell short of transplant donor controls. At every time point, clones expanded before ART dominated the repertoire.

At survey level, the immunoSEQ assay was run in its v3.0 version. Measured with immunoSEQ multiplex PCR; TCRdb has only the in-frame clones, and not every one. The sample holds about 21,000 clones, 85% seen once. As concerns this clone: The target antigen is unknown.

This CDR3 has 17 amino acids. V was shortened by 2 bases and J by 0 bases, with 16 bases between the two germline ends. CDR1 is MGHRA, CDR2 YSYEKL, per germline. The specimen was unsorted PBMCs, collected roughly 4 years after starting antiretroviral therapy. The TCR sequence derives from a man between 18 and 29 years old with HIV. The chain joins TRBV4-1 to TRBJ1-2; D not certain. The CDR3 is CASSQTSGEGANYGYTF. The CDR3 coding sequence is TGCGCCAGCAGCCAAACGTCTGGGGAGGGAGCTAACTATGGCTACACCTTC.